This T cell receptor (beta chain) emerged from a study of blood T cell repertoires in COVID-19. Background on the study: Sites in the United States, Italy and Spain provided acute and convalescent COVID-19 samples. PBMCs, B-cell-depleted T cells, or T cells were the source of the cDNA or gDNA that made up the material.

Seattle cases were enrolled at active infection and followed longitudinally. The V gene lost 3 bases and the J gene lost 8 bases, with 13 bases spanning the gap. Germline lookup yields CDR1 LGHDT and CDR2 YNNKEL (reference sequence). The CDR3 is 13 amino acids. Profiling relied on immunoSEQ multiplex PCR, and the TCRdb table lists in-frame clones only, not all of them. The top ten clones hold 0.87% of a sample with some 270,000 clones, about 85% of them seen once. The V gene is TRBV3-1 (or the pseudogene TRBV3-2), the J gene TRBJ1-1; D unresolved. The sequence was obtained from a human donor with COVID-19, enrolled during active disease. The donor label of this sample is uncertain. Material for sequencing was peripheral blood. The CDR3 protein is CASSQEPGAEAFF. The CDR3 coding sequence is TGTGCCAGCAGCCAGGAACCGGGAGCCGAAGCTTTCTTT.